Shown below are 24 T cell receptor beta chains from a single sample sequenced in a study of blood T cells in healthy people across ages. A sample-barcoded 5' primer and a J-beta primer mix were used in a second PCR of about 7 to 12 cycles. TCRdb ran MiXCR on the 5' RACE reads and lists one entry per CDR3 protein. Of 780,000 or so distinct CDR3 sequences in the sample, 53% were seen once. Material for sequencing was blood. The receptors shown here come from an elderly man in good health.

This clonotype has a handful of counts. The CDR3 sequence: CASSLGRSNEQYF. The CDR3 DNA reads as TGTGCCAGCAGTTTAGGCAGGTCCAACGAGCAGTACTTC. The chain links TRBV28 to TRBJ2-7; unclear D gene. V dropped 2 bases and J dropped 5 bases, with 10 bases sitting between them. This CDR3 is built from 13 residues. The germline V gene encodes CDR1 MDHEN and CDR2 SYDVKM.

This clonotype was found a few times. The V gene is TRBV5-1, the J gene TRBJ2-7; 12 bases match TRBD2. Germline V gene data show CDR1 as SGHRS and CDR2 as YFSETQ. This CDR3 is built from 14 residues. The V gene end was trimmed by 4 bases and the J gene end by 7 bases; junction bases not matched to a gene: 6. The CDR3 region is CASSALAGGMEQYF. CDR3 bases: TGCGCCAGCAGCGCACTAGCGGGAGGAATGGAGCAGTACTTC.

The chain recombines TRBV12-3 or TRBV12-4 with TRBJ2-7; no reliable D call. CDR3 length: 10 amino acids. V was cut by 3 bases and J by 5 bases, with 2 bases left in between. CDR3 amino acids: CASSLNEQYF. DNA for the CDR3: TGTGCCAGCAGTTTGAACGAGCAGTACTTC.

In DNA form, the CDR3 reads TGTGCCAGCACCCCAGGCCCGGGAGAGTCCTACGAGCAGTACTTC. As protein: CASTPGPGESYEQYF. J is TRBJ2-7 and V is TRBV12-3 or TRBV12-4; tentative D call: TRBD2 (6 bases). V was pared by 7 bases and J by 1 base, with 17 bases between. The CDR3 is 15 residues long.

The rearrangement links TRBV20-1 to TRBJ2-1; no definite D call. V was shortened by 0 bases and J by 6 bases, with 9 bases between the two germline ends. This CDR3 has 13 residues. Germline CDR1 is DFQATT and CDR2 is SNEGSKA (reference sequence). CDR3 sequence (DNA): TGCAGTGCTAGAGACCCTCGCACCAATGAGCAGTTCTTC. As protein: CSARDPRTNEQFF.

The rearrangement links TRBV6-5 to TRBJ2-4; unclear D gene. The DNA end favors TRBJ2-7, so the J call may be wrong. The germline gives CDR1 MNHEY, CDR2 SVGAGI. This CDR3 is built from 11 residues. In nucleotides, the CDR3 is TGTGCCGCCCAAGGGCGCTACGAGCAGTACTTC. Protein: CAAQGRYEQYF.

CDR3 DNA sequence: TGTGCCAGCGGTGGGCCTATGAGGGGAGCCTACGAGCAGTACTTC. Translated, it gives CASGGPMRGAYEQYF. The chain is built from TRBV12-3 or TRBV12-4 and TRBJ2-7; D tentatively reads TRBD1 or TRBD2 (5 bases each). The CDR3 sequence is 15 residues long. With 8 bases removed from V and 2 bases from J, the gap between germline ends came to 19 bases.

This chain uses TRBV6-6 with TRBJ2-5, with D uncertain. V shed 2 bases and J shed 11 bases, with 18 bases lying between them. CDR3 length equals 14 residues. Germline CDR1 reads MNHNY; CDR2 reads SVGAGI (reference sequence). The DNA for the CDR3 is TGTGCCAGCAGTTACAACCTGCGAAACGCTGAGCAGTACTTC. Protein: CASSYNLRNAEQYF.

Here the CDR3 DNA reads TGCGCCAGCAGCCCAGCGGCTAGCGGGAGGGACATTCAGTACTTC. The encoded protein is CASSPAASGRDIQYF. This rearrangement joins TRBV5-1 to TRBJ2-4; 12 bases match TRBD2. Trimming took 4 bases from V and 8 from J; bases not matched to a gene: 7. The CDR3 has 15 residues. Germline-derived CDR1 and CDR2 are SGHRS and YFSETQ.

The chain couples TRBV27 to TRBJ1-2; D may be TRBD1 (5 bases). V gave up 6 bases and J gave up 8 bases, with 16 bases separating them. This CDR3 spans 13 amino acids. Germline CDR1 is MNHEY and CDR2 is SMNVEV (reference sequence). This CDR3 is CASSPSPRGGYTF. DNA of the CDR3: TGTGCCAGCAGCCCATCGCCCCGGGGCGGCTACACCTTC.

In its sample, this clonotype was seen a few times. This chain joins TRBV3-1 and TRBJ1-5; TRBD1 might be the D (5 bases). This CDR3 spans 15 amino acids. The V gene's germline CDR1 is LGHDT and CDR2 YNNKEL (reference sequence). Trimming took off 0 bases at V and 6 bases at J, with 12 bases between the two ends. The CDR3 DNA is TGTGCCAGCAGCCAAGATGGGGGACCTACTCAGCCCCAGCATTTT. Translated: CASSQDGGPTQPQHF. Full variable domain (outside the CDR3, taken from reference TRBV3-1 and TRBJ1-5): DTAVSQTPKYLVTQMGNDKSIKCEQNLGHDTMYWYKQDSKKFLKIMFSYNNKELIINETVPNRFSPKSPDKAHLNLHINSLELGDSAVYFCASSQDGGPTQPQHFGDGTRLSIL.

The chain recombines TRBV4-2 with TRBJ2-3, with TRBD2 identical over 12 bases. Germline V gene lookup returns CDR1 LGHNA and CDR2 YNFKEQ. The CDR3 has 18 amino acids. After removal of 2 bases from V and 2 bases from J, the junction contained 8 bases not matched to a gene. The CDR3 sequence is CASSQSGTSGQITDTQYF. CDR3 nucleotide sequence: TGTGCCAGCAGCCAATCGGGGACTAGCGGGCAAATCACAGATACGCAGTATTTT.

In its sample, this clonotype was seen a few times. This chain's CDR3 is CSAGTPANTLSYEQYF. The CDR3 coding sequence is TGCAGTGCTGGTACACCGGCCAACACCCTCTCCTACGAGCAGTACTTC. The chain is built from TRBV20-1 and TRBJ2-7; D gene unclear. V was trimmed by 5 bases and J by 0 bases, leaving 20 bases between them. The CDR3 contains 16 residues. In germline, CDR1 is DFQATT, CDR2 SNEGSKA (reference sequence).

The CDR3 DNA sequence: TGTGCCGCCAGCGGGATAGGCACAGATACGCAGTATTTT. This codes for CAASGIGTDTQYF. The chain combines TRBV10-3 with TRBJ2-3; 7 nucleotides agree with TRBD2. Germline-derived CDR1 and CDR2 are ENHRY and SYGVKD. The CDR3 is made up of 13 amino acids. V was pared by 11 bases and J by 1 base, with 6 bases of the junction left unmatched.

This clonotype has just a few counts. Here the CDR3 reads CSVEELAGSAQYF. The CDR3 DNA is TGCAGCGTTGAAGAGCTAGCGGGATCCGCCCAGTACTTC. The chain recombines TRBV29-1 with TRBJ2-5; 9 bases fit TRBD2. The CDR3 sequence is 13 residues long. CDR1 SQVTM and CDR2 ANQGSEA come from the germline V gene. Trimming cost V 0 bases and J 9 bases; bases outside gene matches: 5.

The chain joins TRBV20-1 to TRBJ2-7; either TRBD1 or TRBD2 may fit D (5 bases each). The CDR3 spans 15 residues. V dropped 3 bases and J dropped 4 bases, with 19 bases sitting between them. CDR1 and CDR2 from the germline V gene are DFQATT and SNEGSKA (reference sequence). CDR3 residues: CSASPLGTASYEQYF. In nucleotides, the CDR3 is TGCAGTGCTAGCCCCCTAGGGACGGCTTCGTACGAGCAGTACTTC.

The sample holds a few counts of this clonotype. V gene TRBV5-1 combines with J gene TRBJ2-1, with 11 bases identical to TRBD2. This CDR3 comprises 15 residues. The ends lost 4 bases at V and 3 bases at J; junction bases unmatched: 3. Germline V gene data show CDR1 as SGHRS and CDR2 as YFSETQ. The CDR3 bases are TGCGCCAGCAGCAAACTAGCGGGAGTCTACAATGAGCAGTTCTTC. Protein product: CASSKLAGVYNEQFF.

This clonotype has more than one count but fewer than ten. This chain links TRBV5-1 with TRBJ2-1, with 8 bases matching TRBD2. Per germline, CDR1 SGHRS and CDR2 YFSETQ. V was pared by 6 bases and J by 6 bases, with 11 bases of the junction left unmatched. The CDR3 is 15 amino acids. CDR3 in amino acids: CASTYSGTSGNEQFF. The CDR3 region has the DNA TGCGCCAGCACATATTCGGGGACTAGTGGCAATGAGCAGTTCTTC.

V is TRBV5-1 and J is TRBJ2-3; maybe TRBD2 (8 bases). V shed 3 bases and J shed 14 bases, with 22 bases lying between them. There are 14 residues in the CDR3. CDR1 and CDR2 (germline): SGHRS, YFSETQ. CDR3 region: CASSSGLGGSVPYF. The CDR3 DNA reads as TGCGCCAGCAGCTCGGGACTAGGGGGCTCGGTCCCGTATTTT. Full variable domain (outside the CDR3, taken from reference TRBV5-1 and TRBJ2-3): KAGVTQTPRYLIKTRGQQVTLSCSPISGHRSVSWYQQTPGQGLQFLFEYFSETQRNKGNFPGRFSGRQFSNSRSEMNVSTLELGDSALYLCASSSGLGGSVPYFGPGTRLTVL.

The chain carries TRBV29-1 and TRBJ1-2, with a possible D match to TRBD1 (6 bases). This CDR3 is built from 13 residues. V shed 7 bases and J shed 2 bases, with 14 bases lying between them. The germline CDR1 and CDR2 sequences are SQVTM and ANQGSEA. CDR3 in amino acids: CSGRGGPNYGYTF. As DNA, the CDR3 is TGCAGCGGGAGGGGGGGCCCGAACTATGGCTACACCTTC.

The chain links TRBV20-1 to TRBJ1-4; a possible D gene is TRBD1 (6 bases). Trimming removed 6 bases from V and 5 bases from J, with 19 bases in between. This CDR3 contains 15 residues. The V gene's germline CDR1 is DFQATT and CDR2 SNEGSKA (reference sequence). The CDR3 loop is CSADEIQGGNEKLFF. The CDR3 DNA follows: TGCAGTGCCGACGAGATACAGGGAGGGAATGAAAAACTGTTTTTT.

This chain connects TRBV7-2 to TRBJ1-5; D remains ambiguous. V lost 3 bases and J lost 5, with 5 bases in between. Germline-derived CDR1 and CDR2 are SGHTA and FQGNSA. The CDR3 consists of 12 residues. CDR3 DNA: TGTGCCAGCAGCTTTCCTTATCAGCCCCAGCATTTT. Translated: CASSFPYQPQHF.

A few counts support this clonotype. This chain links TRBV20-1 with TRBJ2-5; 11 bases align to TRBD1. V was clipped by 5 bases and J by 5 bases; unmatched bases: 4. The CDR3 is 13 residues long. From germline, CDR1 is DFQATT and CDR2 SNEGSKA (reference sequence). The DNA for the CDR3 is TGCAGTGCTCTTTGGGACAGGGGGGAGACCCAGTACTTC. Encoded protein: CSALWDRGETQYF.

The chain uses TRBV9 and TRBJ1-1, with unresolved D. This CDR3 is 14 amino acids long. CDR1 SGDLS and CDR2 YYNGEE come from the germline V gene. V lost 2 bases and J 6 bases, leaving 14 bases between the germline ends. CDR3 bases: TGTGCCAGCAGCGTTCGGGCCGAGAAAGCTGAAGCTTTCTTT. Its protein is CASSVRAEKAEAFF.